This T cell receptor (beta chain) stems from a study of radiotherapy plus CTLA-4 blockade in lung cancer. In germline, CDR1 is SGHRS, CDR2 YFSETQ. This CDR3 has 12 amino acids. V dropped 0 bases and J dropped 4 bases, with 4 bases sitting between them. Study-wide results and limits: Response, reportedly, was best predicted by interferon-beta along with early blood T cell clone dynamics.

Sequencing used immunoSEQ multiplex PCR; TCRdb keeps in-frame clones, though not all of them. The sample has tens of thousands of clones, 83% seen once; the top ten hold around 0.8%. In regard to this clone: Its antigen is not known. This specimen includes other DNA sequences encoding the same CDR3.

Sequenced material: peripheral blood, taken from a patient treated with radiotherapy plus ipilimumab. V usage is TRBV5-1 and J usage is TRBJ2-5; no reliable D call. This TCR was recovered from a human donor with non-small cell lung cancer who had stable disease on radiotherapy plus ipilimumab. The CDR3 coding sequence is TGCGCCAGCAGCTTGGACGGAGAGACCCAGTACTTC. Translation: CASSLDGETQYF.